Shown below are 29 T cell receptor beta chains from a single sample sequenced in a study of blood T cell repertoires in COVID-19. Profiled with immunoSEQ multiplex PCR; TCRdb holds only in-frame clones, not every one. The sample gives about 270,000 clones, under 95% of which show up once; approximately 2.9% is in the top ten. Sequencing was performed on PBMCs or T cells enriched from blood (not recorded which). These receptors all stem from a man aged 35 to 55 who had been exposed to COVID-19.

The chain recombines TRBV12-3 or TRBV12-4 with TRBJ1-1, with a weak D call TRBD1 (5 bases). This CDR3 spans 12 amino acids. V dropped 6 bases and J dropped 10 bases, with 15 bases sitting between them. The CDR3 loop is CASSPGGSGAFF. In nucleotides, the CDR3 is TGTGCCAGCAGCCCGGGGGGTTCTGGAGCTTTCTTT.

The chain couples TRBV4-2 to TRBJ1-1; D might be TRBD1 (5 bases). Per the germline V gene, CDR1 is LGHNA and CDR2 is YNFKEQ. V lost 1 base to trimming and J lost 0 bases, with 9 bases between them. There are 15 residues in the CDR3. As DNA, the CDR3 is TGTGCCAGCAGCCAAGCGGGGGGTGTGAACACTGAAGCTTTCTTT. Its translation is CASSQAGGVNTEAFF.

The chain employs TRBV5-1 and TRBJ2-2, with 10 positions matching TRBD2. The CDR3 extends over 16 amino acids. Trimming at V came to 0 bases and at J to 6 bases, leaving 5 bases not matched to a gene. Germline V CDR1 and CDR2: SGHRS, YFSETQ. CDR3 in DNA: TGCGCCAGCAGCTTGGGTGCTAGCGGGAGTCCCGGGGAGCTGTTTTTT. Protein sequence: CASSLGASGSPGELFF.

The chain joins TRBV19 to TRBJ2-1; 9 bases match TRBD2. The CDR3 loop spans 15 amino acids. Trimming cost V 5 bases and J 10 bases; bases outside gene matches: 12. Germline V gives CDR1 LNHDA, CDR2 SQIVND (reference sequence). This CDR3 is CASSFGLATSQEQFF. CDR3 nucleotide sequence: TGTGCCAGTAGTTTCGGACTAGCGACCAGCCAGGAGCAGTTCTTC.

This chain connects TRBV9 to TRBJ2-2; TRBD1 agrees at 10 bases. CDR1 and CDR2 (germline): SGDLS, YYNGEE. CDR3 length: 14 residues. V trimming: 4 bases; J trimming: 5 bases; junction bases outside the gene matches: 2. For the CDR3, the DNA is TGTGCCAGCAGCCGGGACAGGGGAACCGGGGAGCTGTTTTTT. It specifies CASSRDRGTGELFF.

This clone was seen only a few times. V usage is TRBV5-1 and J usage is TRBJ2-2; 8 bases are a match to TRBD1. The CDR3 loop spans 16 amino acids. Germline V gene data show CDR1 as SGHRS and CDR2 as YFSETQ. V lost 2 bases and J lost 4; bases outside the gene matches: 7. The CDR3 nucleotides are TGCGCCAGCAGCTTAAGGAGTACAGGGGGCACCGGGGAGCTGTTTTTT. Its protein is CASSLRSTGGTGELFF.

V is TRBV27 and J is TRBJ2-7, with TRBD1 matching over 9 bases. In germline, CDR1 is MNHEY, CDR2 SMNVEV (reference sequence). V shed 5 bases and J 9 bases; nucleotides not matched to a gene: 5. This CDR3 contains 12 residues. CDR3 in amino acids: CASSPGTGWQYF. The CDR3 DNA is TGTGCCAGCAGTCCCGGGACAGGGTGGCAGTACTTC.

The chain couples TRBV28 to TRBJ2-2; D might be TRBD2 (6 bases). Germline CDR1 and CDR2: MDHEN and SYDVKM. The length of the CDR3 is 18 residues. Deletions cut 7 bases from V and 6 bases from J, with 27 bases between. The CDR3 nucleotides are TGTGCCAGCACCACTAACCGTTGGCCGGGAGCCCCGGCCGGGGAGCTGTTTTTT. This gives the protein CASTTNRWPGAPAGELFF.

CDR3 loop: CASSSPVGLGNTIYF. CDR3 DNA sequence: TGTGCCAGCAGCTCTCCGGTGGGACTTGGAAACACCATATATTTT. The chain links TRBV9 to TRBJ1-3; D perhaps matches TRBD1 (5 bases). V was shortened by 4 bases and J by 3 bases, with 14 bases between the two germline ends. Germline lookup yields CDR1 SGDLS and CDR2 YYNGEE. This CDR3 contains 15 residues.

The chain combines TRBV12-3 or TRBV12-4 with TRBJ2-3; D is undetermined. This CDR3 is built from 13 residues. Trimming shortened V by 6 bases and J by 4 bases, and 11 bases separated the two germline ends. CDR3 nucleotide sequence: TGTGCCAGCAGGCTGGCGGTTTCAGATACGCAGTATTTT. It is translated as CASRLAVSDTQYF.

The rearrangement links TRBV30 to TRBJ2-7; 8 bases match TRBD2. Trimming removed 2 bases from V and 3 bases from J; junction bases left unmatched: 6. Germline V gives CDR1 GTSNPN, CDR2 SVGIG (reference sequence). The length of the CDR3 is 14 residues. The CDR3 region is CAWSQLAERYEQYF. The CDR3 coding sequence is TGTGCCTGGAGTCAACTAGCGGAGCGCTACGAGCAGTACTTC.

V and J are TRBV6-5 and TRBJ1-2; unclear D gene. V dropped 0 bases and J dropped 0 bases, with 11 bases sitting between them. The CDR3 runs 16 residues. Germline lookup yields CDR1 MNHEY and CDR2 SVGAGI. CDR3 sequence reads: CASSYSNVWPNYGYTF. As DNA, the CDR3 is TGTGCCAGCAGTTACTCGAATGTTTGGCCTAACTATGGCTACACCTTC.

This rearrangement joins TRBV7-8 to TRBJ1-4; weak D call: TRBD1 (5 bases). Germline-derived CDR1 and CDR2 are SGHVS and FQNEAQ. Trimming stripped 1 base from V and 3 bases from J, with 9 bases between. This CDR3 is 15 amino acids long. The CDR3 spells CASSLGTSANEKLFF. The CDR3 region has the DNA TGTGCCAGCAGCTTAGGGACATCAGCTAATGAAAAACTGTTTTTT.

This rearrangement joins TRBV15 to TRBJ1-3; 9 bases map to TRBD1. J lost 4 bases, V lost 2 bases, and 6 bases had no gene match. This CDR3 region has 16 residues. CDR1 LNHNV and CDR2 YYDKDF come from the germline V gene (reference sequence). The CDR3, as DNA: TGTGCCACCAGCAGACGTACAGGGGGCCCCGGAAACACCATATATTTT. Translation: CATSRRTGGPGNTIYF.

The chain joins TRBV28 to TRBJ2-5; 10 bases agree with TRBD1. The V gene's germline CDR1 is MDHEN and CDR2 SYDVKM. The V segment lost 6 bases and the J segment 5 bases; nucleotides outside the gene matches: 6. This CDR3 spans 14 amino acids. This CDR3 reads CASRRTGGGETQYF. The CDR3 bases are TGTGCCAGCAGGCGGACAGGGGGTGGGGAGACCCAGTACTTC.

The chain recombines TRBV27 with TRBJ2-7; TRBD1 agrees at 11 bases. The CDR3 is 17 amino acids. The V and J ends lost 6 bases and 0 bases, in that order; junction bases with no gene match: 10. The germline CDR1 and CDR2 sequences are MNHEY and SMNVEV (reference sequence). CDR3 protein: CASRPGTGGISSYEQYF. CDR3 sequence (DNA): TGTGCCAGCAGACCCGGGACAGGGGGAATCAGCTCCTACGAGCAGTACTTC.

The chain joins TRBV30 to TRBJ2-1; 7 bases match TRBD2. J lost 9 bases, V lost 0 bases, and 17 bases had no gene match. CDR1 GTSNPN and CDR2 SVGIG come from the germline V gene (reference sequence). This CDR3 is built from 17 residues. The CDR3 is CAWSVLLHSQGGGEQFF. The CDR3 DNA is TGTGCCTGGAGTGTACTCCTACACAGCCAGGGCGGGGGTGAGCAGTTCTTC.

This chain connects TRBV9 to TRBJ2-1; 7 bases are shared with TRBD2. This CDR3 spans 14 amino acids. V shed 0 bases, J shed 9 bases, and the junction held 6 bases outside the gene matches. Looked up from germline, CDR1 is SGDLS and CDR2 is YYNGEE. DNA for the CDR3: TGTGCCAGCAGCGTAGGAACTAGCGTCGGTGAGCAGTTCTTC. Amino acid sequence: CASSVGTSVGEQFF.

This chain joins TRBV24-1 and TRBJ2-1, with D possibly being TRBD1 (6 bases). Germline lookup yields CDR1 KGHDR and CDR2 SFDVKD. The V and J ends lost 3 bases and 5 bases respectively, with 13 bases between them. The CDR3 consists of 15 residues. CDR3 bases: TGTGCCACCAGTGATCCCCCCGGACAGAACAATGAGCAGTTCTTC. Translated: CATSDPPGQNNEQFF.

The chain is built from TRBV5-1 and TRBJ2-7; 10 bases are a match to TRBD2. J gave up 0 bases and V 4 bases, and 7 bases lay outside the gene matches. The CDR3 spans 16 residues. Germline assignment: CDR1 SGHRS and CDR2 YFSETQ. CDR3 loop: CASSPQAGGPSYEQYF. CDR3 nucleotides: TGCGCCAGCAGCCCCCAAGCGGGAGGGCCCTCCTACGAGCAGTACTTC.

CDR3 DNA sequence: TGTGCCAGCAGTTTTCGGCTAGCCAATGAGCAGTTCTTC. As protein: CASSFRLANEQFF. The J gene is TRBJ2-1, the V gene TRBV28; D is perhaps TRBD2 (5 bases). V was shortened by 3 bases and J by 6 bases, with 9 bases between the two germline ends. Germline values: CDR1 MDHEN, CDR2 SYDVKM. This CDR3 spans 13 amino acids. Filled out from reference TRBV28 and TRBJ2-1, the complete variable domain reads DVKVTQSSRYLVKRTGEKVFLECVQDMDHENMFWYRQDPGLGLRLIYFSYDVKMKEKGDIPEGYSVSREKKERFSLILESASTNQTSMYLCASSFRLANEQFFGPGTRLTVL.

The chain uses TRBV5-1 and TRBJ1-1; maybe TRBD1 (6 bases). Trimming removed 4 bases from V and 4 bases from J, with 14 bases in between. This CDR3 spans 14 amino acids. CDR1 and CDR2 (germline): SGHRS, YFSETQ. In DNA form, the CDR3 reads TGCGCCAGCAGCCCGGGGGGCCCCAGCACTGAAGCTTTCTTT. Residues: CASSPGGPSTEAFF.

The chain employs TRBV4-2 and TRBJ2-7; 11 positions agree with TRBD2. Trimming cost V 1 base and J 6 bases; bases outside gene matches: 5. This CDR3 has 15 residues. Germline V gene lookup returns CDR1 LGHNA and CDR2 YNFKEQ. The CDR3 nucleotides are TGTGCCAGCAGCCAAGGGGTAGCGGGAGGGCGCGAGCAGTACTTC. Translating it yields CASSQGVAGGREQYF.

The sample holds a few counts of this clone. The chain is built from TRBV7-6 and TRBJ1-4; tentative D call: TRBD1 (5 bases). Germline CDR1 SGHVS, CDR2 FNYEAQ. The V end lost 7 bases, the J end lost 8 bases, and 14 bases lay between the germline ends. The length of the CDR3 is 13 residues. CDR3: CASTPGGNEKLFF. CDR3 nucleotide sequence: TGTGCCAGCACCCCTGGGGGGAACGAAAAACTGTTTTTT.

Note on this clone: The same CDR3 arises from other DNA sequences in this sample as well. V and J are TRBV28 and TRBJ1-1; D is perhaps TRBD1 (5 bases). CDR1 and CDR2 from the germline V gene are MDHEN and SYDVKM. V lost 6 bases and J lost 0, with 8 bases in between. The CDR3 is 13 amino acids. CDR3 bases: TGTGCCAGCAGCTTGACAGTGAACACTGAAGCTTTCTTT. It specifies CASSLTVNTEAFF.

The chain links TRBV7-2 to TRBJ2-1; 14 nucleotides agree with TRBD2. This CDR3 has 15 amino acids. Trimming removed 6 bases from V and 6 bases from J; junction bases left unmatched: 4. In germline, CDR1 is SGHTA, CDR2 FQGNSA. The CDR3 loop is CASRGTSGSRNEQFF. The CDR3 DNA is TGTGCCAGCAGGGGGACTAGCGGGAGCCGCAATGAGCAGTTCTTC.

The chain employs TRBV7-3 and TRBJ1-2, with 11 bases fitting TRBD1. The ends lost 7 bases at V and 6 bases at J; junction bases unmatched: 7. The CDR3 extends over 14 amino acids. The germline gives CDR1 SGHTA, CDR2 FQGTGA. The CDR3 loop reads CASNRDRGRDGYTF. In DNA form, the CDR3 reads TGTGCCAGCAACCGGGACAGGGGGAGGGATGGCTACACCTTC.

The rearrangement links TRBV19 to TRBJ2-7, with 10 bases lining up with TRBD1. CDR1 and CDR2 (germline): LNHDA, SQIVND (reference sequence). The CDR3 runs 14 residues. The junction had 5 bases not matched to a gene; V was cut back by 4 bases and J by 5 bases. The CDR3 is CASSTRDRGNEQYF. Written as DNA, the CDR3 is TGTGCCAGTAGTACTCGGGACAGGGGTAACGAGCAGTACTTC.

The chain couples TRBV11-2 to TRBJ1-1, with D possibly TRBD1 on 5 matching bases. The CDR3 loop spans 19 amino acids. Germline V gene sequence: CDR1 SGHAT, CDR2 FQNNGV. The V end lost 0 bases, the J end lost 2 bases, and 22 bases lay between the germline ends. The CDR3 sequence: CASSLDTRGSLRVNTEAFF. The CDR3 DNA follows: TGTGCCAGCAGCTTAGATACGCGGGGCAGCCTGAGAGTCAACACTGAAGCTTTCTTT.